The next 6 T cell receptor beta chains were all read from a single sample in a study of cytomegalovirus exposure and HLA in healthy donors. The PCR ran on 60 Vbeta and 13 Jbeta primers. Clones were sequenced by immunoSEQ multiplex PCR, and TCRdb holds only the in-frame ones, with some missing. The sample carries around 150,000 clones, more than 75% recorded once. The sequenced sample consisted of PBMCs. These receptors all come from a man younger than 45 in good health and CMV-seronegative.

This chain connects TRBV10-1 to TRBJ2-1; TRBD2 aligns across 12 bases. Germline V lookup: CDR1 WNHNN, CDR2 SYGVQD (reference sequence). The J segment lost 5 bases and the V segment lost 6 bases, leaving 5 bases of the junction unmatched. CDR3 size: 15 residues. The CDR3 sequence is CASRPGLAGHNEQFF. The DNA of the CDR3 is TGCGCCAGCAGGCCGGGACTAGCGGGCCACAATGAGCAGTTCTTC.

This clone was counted only a few times. The V call is TRBV6-5, the J call TRBJ1-1; D is undetermined. The CDR3 covers 11 residues. Trimming stripped 11 bases from V and 2 bases from J, with 9 bases between. The V gene's germline CDR1 is MNHEY and CDR2 SVGAGI. CDR3 protein: CASAGNTEAFF. Written as DNA, the CDR3 is TGTGCCTCGGCGGGAAACACTGAAGCTTTCTTT.

The chain carries TRBV28 and TRBJ1-1; D call uncertain. From germline, CDR1 is MDHEN and CDR2 SYDVKM. This CDR3 region has 11 residues. The V and J ends lost 5 bases and 1 base respectively, with 2 bases between them. CDR3 sequence reads: CASSQNTEAFF. For the CDR3, the DNA is TGTGCCAGCAGTCAGAACACTGAAGCTTTCTTT.

V gene TRBV15 combines with J gene TRBJ2-5; 8 bases map to TRBD2. The V gene's germline CDR1 is LNHNV and CDR2 YYDKDF (reference sequence). The V gene end was trimmed by 1 base and the J gene end by 11 bases; junction bases not matched to a gene: 12. The CDR3 has 15 amino acids. CDR3 residues: CATSRGSGGRMEQYF. DNA for the CDR3: TGTGCCACCAGCAGAGGAAGTGGCGGGAGGATGGAGCAGTACTTC.

The V and J genes are TRBV2 and TRBJ1-5; D ambiguous. Germline CDR1 and CDR2: SNHLY and FYNNEI. CDR3 length: 14 amino acids. V dropped 0 bases and J dropped 6 bases, with 9 bases sitting between them. The CDR3 sequence is CASSEALRGQPQHF. As DNA, the CDR3 is TGTGCCAGCAGTGAAGCGCTTCGGGGTCAGCCCCAGCATTTT.

The chain recombines TRBV28 with TRBJ2-2, with 9 nucleotides matching TRBD2. The germline V gene encodes CDR1 MDHEN and CDR2 SYDVKM. V lost 6 bases, J lost 4 bases, and 9 bases stayed unmatched. This CDR3 region has 16 residues. CDR3: CASRGGLAGITGELFF. As DNA, the CDR3 is TGTGCCAGCAGAGGAGGTCTAGCGGGAATCACCGGGGAGCTGTTTTTT.